What follows are 7 T cell receptor beta chains derived from one specimen sequenced in a study of blood T cell repertoires in COVID-19. The table came from immunoSEQ multiplex PCR; TCRdb's copy has only in-frame clones and leaves some out. The data contain approximately 190,000 clones, roughly 84% of them singletons. The sequenced material came from PBMCs or T cells enriched from blood (not recorded which). Receptors were obtained from a woman in her 30s who had been exposed to COVID-19.

The genes are TRBV29-1 and TRBJ1-1; 11 bases fit TRBD1. Germline V gene data show CDR1 as SQVTM and CDR2 as ANQGSEA. The CDR3 has 12 residues. V shed 4 bases and J 6 bases; nucleotides not matched to a gene: 1. The chain's CDR3 is CSVGTGGSEAFF. The CDR3 nucleotides are TGCAGCGTTGGGACAGGGGGCTCTGAAGCTTTCTTT.

This clone was observed once. This chain uses TRBV27 with TRBJ1-5; possible D gene TRBD1, 6 bases. With 5 bases removed from V and 7 bases from J, the gap between germline ends came to 18 bases. This CDR3 spans 15 amino acids. Per the germline V gene, CDR1 is MNHEY and CDR2 is SMNVEV (reference sequence). The CDR3 loop is CASSPWGGISQPQHF. In nucleotides, the CDR3 is TGTGCCAGCAGTCCCTGGGGGGGCATTAGCCAGCCCCAGCATTTT.

The chain is built from TRBV5-6 and TRBJ2-2; D gene ambiguous. Germline values: CDR1 SGHDT, CDR2 YYEEEE. Trimming shortened V by 0 bases and J by 4 bases, and 7 bases separated the two germline ends. The CDR3 length is 14 residues. For the CDR3, the DNA is TGTGCCAGCAGCTTGGACCGGAGCACCGGGGAGCTGTTTTTT. Translated: CASSLDRSTGELFF.

The chain links TRBV11-2 to TRBJ1-3; 8 bases agree with TRBD1. The CDR3 is made up of 15 amino acids. Unmatched junction bases numbered 7, after V lost 5 bases and J lost 4 bases. The V gene's germline CDR1 is SGHAT and CDR2 FQNNGV. The CDR3 DNA reads TGTGCCAGCAGCCGGCAGGGGGCGAGCGGAAACACCATATATTTT. As protein: CASSRQGASGNTIYF.

J is TRBJ2-5 and V is TRBV7-2, with a weak D call TRBD2 (6 bases). Germline-derived CDR1 and CDR2 are SGHTA and FQGNSA. Trimming removed 0 bases at V and 5 bases at J, with 10 bases between. This CDR3 has 14 residues. The CDR3 here is CASSLARGVETQYF. The CDR3 DNA is TGTGCCAGCAGCTTAGCTCGCGGGGTGGAGACCCAGTACTTC.

V and J are TRBV7-8 and TRBJ2-5; 10 nucleotides align to TRBD2. Unmatched junction bases numbered 8, after V lost 8 bases and J lost 5 bases. Germline lookup yields CDR1 SGHVS and CDR2 FQNEAQ. CDR3 length: 14 amino acids. CDR3 region: CASGPGLATETQYF. The CDR3 nucleotides are TGTGCCAGCGGACCGGGACTAGCGACGGAGACCCAGTACTTC.

The gene calls are TRBV11-2 and TRBJ1-1; 7 nucleotides align to TRBD1. Germline loops: CDR1 SGHAT, CDR2 FQNNGV. This CDR3 spans 13 amino acids. The V gene end was trimmed by 3 bases and the J gene end by 4 bases; junction bases not matched to a gene: 2. In DNA, the CDR3 is TGTGCCAGCAGCTTCAGACAGGGCACTGAAGCTTTCTTT. It translates to CASSFRQGTEAFF.